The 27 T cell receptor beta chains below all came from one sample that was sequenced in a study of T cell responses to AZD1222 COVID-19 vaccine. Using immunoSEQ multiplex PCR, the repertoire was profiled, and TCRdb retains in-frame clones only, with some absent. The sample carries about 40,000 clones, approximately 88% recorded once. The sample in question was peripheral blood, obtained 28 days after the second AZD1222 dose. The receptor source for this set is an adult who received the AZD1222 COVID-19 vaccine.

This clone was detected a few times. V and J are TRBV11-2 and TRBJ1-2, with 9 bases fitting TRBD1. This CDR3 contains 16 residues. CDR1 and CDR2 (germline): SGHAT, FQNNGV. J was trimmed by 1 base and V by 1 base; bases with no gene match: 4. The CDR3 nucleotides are TGTGCCAGCAGCTTAGGGGGGACAGGGAATAACTATGGCTACACCTTC. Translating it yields CASSLGGTGNNYGYTF.

CDR3 coding DNA: TGTGCCAGCATCCATCGTCCAGGGGGCTTCATGGCTAATGAAAAACTGTTTTTT. It yields the protein CASIHRPGGFMANEKLFF. V and J are TRBV2 and TRBJ1-4; 8 bases line up with TRBD1. V gave up 7 bases and J gave up 3 bases; unmatched junction bases: 16. This CDR3 contains 18 residues. Per the germline V gene, CDR1 is SNHLY and CDR2 is FYNNEI.

In DNA form, the CDR3 reads TGTGCCAGCAGCTCCGCCGCGGCAGTCTACGAGCAGTACTTC. It translates to CASSSAAAVYEQYF. V is TRBV7-9 and J is TRBJ2-7; D unresolved. The CDR3 runs to 14 residues. V lost 4 bases to trimming and J lost 3 bases, with 13 bases between them. Germline V gene data show CDR1 as SEHNR and CDR2 as FQNEAQ (reference sequence).

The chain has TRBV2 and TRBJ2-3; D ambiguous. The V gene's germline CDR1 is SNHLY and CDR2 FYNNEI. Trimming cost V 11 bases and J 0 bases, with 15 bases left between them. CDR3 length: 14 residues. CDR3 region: CAVSIVTSTDTQYF. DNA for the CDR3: TGTGCCGTATCGATTGTGACTAGCACAGATACGCAGTATTTT.

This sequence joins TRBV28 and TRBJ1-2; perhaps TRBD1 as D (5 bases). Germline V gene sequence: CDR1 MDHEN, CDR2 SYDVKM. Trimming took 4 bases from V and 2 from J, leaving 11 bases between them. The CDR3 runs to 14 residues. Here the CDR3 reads CASSSMAGNYGYTF. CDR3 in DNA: TGTGCCAGCAGTTCAATGGCAGGGAACTATGGCTACACCTTC.

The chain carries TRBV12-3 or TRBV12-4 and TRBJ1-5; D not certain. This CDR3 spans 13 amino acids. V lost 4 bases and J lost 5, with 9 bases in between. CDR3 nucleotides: TGTGCCAGCAGTTCGGGAGAGTATCAGCCCCAGCATTTT. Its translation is CASSSGEYQPQHF.

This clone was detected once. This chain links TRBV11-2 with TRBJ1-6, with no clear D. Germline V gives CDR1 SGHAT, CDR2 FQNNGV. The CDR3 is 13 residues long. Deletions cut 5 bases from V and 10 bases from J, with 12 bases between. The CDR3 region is CASSEAQFSPLHF. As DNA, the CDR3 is TGTGCCAGCAGCGAGGCCCAATTCTCACCCCTCCACTTT.

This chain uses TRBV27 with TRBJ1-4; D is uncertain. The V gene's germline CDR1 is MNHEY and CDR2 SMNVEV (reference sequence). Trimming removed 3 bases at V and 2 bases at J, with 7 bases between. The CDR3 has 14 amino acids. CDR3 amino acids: CASSFGWTNEKLFF. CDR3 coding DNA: TGTGCCAGCAGTTTCGGTTGGACTAATGAAAAACTGTTTTTT.

CDR3 residues: CASSQVDIKVGGEQYF. The CDR3 nucleotides are TGTGCCAGCAGCCAAGTGGACATCAAGGTAGGAGGGGAGCAGTACTTC. The chain recombines TRBV4-2 with TRBJ2-7, with a possible D match to TRBD2 (6 bases). Germline V gene lookup returns CDR1 LGHNA and CDR2 YNFKEQ. The CDR3 is made up of 16 amino acids. The V end lost 1 base, the J end lost 7 bases, and 20 bases lay between the germline ends.

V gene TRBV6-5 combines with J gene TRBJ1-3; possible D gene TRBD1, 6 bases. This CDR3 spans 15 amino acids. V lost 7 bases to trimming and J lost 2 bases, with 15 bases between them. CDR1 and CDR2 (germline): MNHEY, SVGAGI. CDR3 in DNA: TGTGCCAGCACTAGAGACAGGCGCACTGGAAACACCATATATTTT. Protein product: CASTRDRRTGNTIYF.

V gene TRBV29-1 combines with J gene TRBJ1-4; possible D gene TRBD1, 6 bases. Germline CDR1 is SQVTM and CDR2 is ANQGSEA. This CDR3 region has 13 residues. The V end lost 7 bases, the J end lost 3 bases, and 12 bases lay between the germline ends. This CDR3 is CSARTGSNEKLFF. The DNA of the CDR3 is TGCAGCGCCCGTACAGGGTCTAATGAAAAACTGTTTTTT.

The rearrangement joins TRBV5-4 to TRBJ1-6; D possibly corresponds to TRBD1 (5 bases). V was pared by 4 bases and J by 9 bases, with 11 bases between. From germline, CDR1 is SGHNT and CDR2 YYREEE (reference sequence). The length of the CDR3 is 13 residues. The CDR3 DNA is TGTGCCAGCAGCCCGGGACTGGGTTCACCCCTCCACTTT. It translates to CASSPGLGSPLHF.

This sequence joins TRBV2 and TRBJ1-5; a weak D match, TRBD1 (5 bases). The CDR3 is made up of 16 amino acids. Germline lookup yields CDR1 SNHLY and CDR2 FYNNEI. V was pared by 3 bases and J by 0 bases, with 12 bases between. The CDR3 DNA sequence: TGTGCCAGCAGTGAGAGTGGGGCCTATAGCAATCAGCCCCAGCATTTT. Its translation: CASSESGAYSNQPQHF.

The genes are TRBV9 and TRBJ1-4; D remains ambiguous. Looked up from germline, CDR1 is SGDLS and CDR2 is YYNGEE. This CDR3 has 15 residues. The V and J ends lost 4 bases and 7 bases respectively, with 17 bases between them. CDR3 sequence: CASSSRRGSGEKLFF. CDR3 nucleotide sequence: TGTGCCAGCAGCTCAAGGCGAGGGTCCGGTGAAAAACTGTTTTTT.

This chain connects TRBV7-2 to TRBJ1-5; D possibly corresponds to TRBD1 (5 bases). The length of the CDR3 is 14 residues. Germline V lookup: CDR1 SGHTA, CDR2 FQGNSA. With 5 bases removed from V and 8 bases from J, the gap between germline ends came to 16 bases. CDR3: CASSGGHPWEPQHF. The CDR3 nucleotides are TGTGCCAGCAGCGGCGGACACCCCTGGGAGCCCCAGCATTTT.

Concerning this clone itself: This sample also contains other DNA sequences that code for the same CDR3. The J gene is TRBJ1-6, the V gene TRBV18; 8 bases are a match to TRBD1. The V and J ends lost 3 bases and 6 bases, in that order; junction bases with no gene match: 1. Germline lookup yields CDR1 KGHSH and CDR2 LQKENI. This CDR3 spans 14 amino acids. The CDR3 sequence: CASSPDRVNSPLHF. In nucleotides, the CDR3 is TGTGCCAGCTCACCGGACAGGGTTAATTCACCCCTCCACTTT.

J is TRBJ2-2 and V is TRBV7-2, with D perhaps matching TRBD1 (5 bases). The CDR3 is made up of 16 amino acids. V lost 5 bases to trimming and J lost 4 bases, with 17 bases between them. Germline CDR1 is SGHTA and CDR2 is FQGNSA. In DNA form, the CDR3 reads TGTGCCAGCAGCCCAGCCCCACAGGAACGCACCGGGGAGCTGTTTTTT. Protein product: CASSPAPQERTGELFF.

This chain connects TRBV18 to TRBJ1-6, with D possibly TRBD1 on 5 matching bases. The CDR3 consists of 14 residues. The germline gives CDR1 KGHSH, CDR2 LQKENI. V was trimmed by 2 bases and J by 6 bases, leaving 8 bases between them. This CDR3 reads CASSPDRLNSPLHF. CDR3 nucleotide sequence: TGTGCCAGCTCACCAGACAGACTTAATTCACCCCTCCACTTT.

Here the CDR3 DNA reads TGCGCCAGCAGCCAGGGCCAGGAGGGGGCGGGTCAGCCCCAGCATTTT. It translates to CASSQGQEGAGQPQHF. The genes are TRBV4-1 and TRBJ1-5, with 7 nucleotides matching TRBD1. CDR3 size: 16 residues. Trimming took 3 bases from V and 6 from J; bases not matched to a gene: 11. Germline CDR1 MGHRA, CDR2 YSYEKL.

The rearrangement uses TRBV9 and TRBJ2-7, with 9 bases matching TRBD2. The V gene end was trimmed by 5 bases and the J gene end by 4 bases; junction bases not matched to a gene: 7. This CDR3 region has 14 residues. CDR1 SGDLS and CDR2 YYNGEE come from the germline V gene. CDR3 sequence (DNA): TGTGCCAGCAGTCCTAGCGGGACCGTGTACGAGCAGTACTTC. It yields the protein CASSPSGTVYEQYF.

The CDR3 protein is CASSIGLRDTQYF. Written as DNA, the CDR3 is TGTGCCAGTAGTATAGGACTACGAGATACGCAGTATTTT. This chain links TRBV19 with TRBJ2-3; tentatively, D is TRBD2 (5 bases). The CDR3 loop spans 13 amino acids. With 1 base removed from V and 5 bases from J, the gap between germline ends came to 7 bases. Germline V gene sequence: CDR1 LNHDA, CDR2 SQIVND (reference sequence). Variable domain in full (rest from reference TRBV19 and TRBJ2-3): DGGITQSPKYLFRKEGQNVTLSCEQNLNHDAMYWYRQDPGQGLRLIYYSQIVNDFQKGDIAEGYSVSREKKESFPLTVTSAQKNPTAFYLCASSIGLRDTQYFGPGTRLTVL.

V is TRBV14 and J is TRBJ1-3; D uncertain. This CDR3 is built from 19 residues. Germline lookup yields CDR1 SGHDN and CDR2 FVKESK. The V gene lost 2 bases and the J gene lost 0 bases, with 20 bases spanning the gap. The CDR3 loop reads CASSQTPGRTPSSGNTIYF. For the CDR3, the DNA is TGTGCCAGCAGCCAAACCCCAGGCCGGACTCCCAGCTCTGGAAACACCATATATTTT.

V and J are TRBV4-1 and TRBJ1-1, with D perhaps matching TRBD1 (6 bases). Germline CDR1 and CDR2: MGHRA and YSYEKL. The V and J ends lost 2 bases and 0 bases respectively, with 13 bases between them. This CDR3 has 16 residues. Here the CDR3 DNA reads TGCGCCAGCAGCCAACCCCGGAGGGGGATGAACACTGAAGCTTTCTTT. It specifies CASSQPRRGMNTEAFF.

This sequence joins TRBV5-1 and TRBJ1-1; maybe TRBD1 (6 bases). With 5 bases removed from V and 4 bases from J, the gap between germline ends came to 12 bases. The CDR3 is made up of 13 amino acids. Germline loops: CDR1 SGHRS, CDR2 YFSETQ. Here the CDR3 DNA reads TGCGCCAGCAGTCTACAGGGATCCACTGAAGCTTTCTTT. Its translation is CASSLQGSTEAFF.

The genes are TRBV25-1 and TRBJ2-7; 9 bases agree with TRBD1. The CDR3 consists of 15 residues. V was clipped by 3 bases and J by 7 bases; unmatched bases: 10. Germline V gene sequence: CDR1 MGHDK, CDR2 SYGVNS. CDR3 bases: TGTGCCAGCAGTGATTGGGCACAGGGGGCGAGAGAGCAGTACTTC. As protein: CASSDWAQGAREQYF.

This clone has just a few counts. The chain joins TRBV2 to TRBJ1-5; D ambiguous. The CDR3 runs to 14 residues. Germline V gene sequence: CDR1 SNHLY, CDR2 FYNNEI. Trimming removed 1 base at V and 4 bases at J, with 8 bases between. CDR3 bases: TGTGCCAGCAGTGAAGGGGCCTTAAATCAGCCCCAGCATTTT. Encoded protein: CASSEGALNQPQHF.

The CDR3 bases are TGTGCCAGCAGACAGGGTACCTACGAGCAGTACTTC. Translated: CASRQGTYEQYF. The chain links TRBV12-3 or TRBV12-4 to TRBJ2-7, with a tentative D call TRBD1 (6 bases). The V gene lost 6 bases and the J gene lost 2 bases, with 8 bases spanning the gap. The CDR3 is made up of 12 amino acids.